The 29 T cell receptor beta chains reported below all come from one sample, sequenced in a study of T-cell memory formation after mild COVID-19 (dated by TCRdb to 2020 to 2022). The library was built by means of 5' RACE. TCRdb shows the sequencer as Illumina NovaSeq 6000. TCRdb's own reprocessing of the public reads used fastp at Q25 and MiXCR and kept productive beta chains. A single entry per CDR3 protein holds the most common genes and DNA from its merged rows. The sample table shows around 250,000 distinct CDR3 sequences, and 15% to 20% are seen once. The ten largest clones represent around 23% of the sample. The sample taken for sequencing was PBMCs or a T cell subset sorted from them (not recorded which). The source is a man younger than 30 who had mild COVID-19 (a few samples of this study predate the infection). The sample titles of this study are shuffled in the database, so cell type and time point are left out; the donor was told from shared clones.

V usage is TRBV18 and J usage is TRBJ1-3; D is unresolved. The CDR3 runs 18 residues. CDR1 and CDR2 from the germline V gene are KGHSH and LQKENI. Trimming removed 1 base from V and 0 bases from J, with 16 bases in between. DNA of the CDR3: TGTGCCAGCTCACCACGGACCAGTGCAGGCACCTCTGGAAACACCATATATTTT. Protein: CASSPRTSAGTSGNTIYF.

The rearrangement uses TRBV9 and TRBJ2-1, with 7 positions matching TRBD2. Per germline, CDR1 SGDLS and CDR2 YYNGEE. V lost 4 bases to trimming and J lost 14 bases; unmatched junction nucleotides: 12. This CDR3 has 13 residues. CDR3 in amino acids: CASSPSSWGGEFF. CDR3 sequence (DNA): TGTGCCAGCAGCCCCTCTTCCTGGGGGGGAGAGTTCTTC. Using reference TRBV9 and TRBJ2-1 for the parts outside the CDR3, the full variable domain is DSGVTQTPKHLITATGQRVTLRCSPRSGDLSVYWYQQSLDQGLQFLIQYYNGEERAKGNILERFSAQQFPDLHSELNLSSLELGDSALYFCASSPSSWGGEFFGPGTRLTVL.

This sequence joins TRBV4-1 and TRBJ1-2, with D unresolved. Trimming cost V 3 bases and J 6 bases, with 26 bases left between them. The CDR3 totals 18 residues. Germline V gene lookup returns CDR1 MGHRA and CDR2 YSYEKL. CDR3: CASSQRQPEVDFVDGYTF. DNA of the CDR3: TGCGCCAGCAGCCAGAGGCAGCCTGAGGTCGATTTTGTAGATGGCTACACCTTC.

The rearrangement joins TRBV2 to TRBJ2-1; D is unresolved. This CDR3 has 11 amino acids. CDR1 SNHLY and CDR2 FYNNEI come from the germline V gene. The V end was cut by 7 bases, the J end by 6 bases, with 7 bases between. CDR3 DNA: TGTGCCAGCAACGGCCTCAATGAGCAGTTCTTC. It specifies CASNGLNEQFF.

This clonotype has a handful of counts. The CDR3 region is CASSRPGTPGANVLTF. The CDR3 coding sequence is TGTGCCAGCAGCCGCCCCGGGACACCAGGGGCCAACGTCCTGACTTTC. This sequence joins TRBV3-1 and TRBJ2-6, with a tentative D call TRBD1 (6 bases). Germline V CDR1 and CDR2: LGHDT, YNNKEL (reference sequence). V was cut by 4 bases and J by 4 bases, with 14 bases left in between. This CDR3 comprises 16 residues.

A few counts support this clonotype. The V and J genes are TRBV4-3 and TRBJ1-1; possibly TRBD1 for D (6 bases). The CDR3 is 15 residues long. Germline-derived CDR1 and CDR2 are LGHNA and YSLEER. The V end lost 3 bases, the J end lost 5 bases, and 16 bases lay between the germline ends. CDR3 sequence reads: CASSHPKEGGTEAFF. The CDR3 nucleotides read TGCGCCAGCAGCCACCCAAAAGAGGGGGGGACTGAAGCTTTCTTT.

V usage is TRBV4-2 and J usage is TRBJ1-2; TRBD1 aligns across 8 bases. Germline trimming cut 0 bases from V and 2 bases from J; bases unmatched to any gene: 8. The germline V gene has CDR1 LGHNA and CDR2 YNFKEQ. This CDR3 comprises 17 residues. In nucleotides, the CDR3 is TGTGCCAGCAGCCAAGATTTGGCCAGGGGGCGGAACTATGGCTACACCTTC. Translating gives CASSQDLARGRNYGYTF.

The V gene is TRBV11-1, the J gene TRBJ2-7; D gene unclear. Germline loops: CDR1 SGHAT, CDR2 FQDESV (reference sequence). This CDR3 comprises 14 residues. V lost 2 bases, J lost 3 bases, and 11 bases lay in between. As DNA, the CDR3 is TGTGCCAGCAGCTTATCTGACGGAAACTACGAGCAGTACGTC. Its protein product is CASSLSDGNYEQYV.

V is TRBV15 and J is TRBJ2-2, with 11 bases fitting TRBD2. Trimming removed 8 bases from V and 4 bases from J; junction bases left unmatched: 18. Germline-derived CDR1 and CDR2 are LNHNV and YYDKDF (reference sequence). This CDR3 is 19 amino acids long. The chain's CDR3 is CATASSRSSGGVGTGELFF. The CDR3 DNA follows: TGTGCCACCGCCTCTTCTCGGAGTAGCGGGGGGGTAGGCACCGGGGAGCTGTTTTTT.

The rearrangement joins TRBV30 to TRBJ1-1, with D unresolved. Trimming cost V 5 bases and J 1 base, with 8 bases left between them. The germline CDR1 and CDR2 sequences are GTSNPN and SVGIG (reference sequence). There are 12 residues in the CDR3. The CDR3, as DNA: TGTGCCTGGGCAGACCAGAACACTGAAGCTTTCTTT. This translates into CAWADQNTEAFF. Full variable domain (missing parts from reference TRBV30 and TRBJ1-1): SQTIHQWPATLVQPVGSPLSLECTVEGTSNPNLYWYRQAAGRGLQLLFYSVGIGQISSEVPQNLSASRPQDRQFILSSKKLLLSDSGFYLCAWADQNTEAFFGQGTRLTVV.

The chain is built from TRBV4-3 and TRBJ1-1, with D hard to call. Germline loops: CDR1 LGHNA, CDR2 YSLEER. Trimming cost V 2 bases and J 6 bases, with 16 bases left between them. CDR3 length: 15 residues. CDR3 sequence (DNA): TGCGCCAGCAGCCAACCAACTAAGGGTGCTGCTGAAGCTTTCTTT. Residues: CASSQPTKGAAEAFF.

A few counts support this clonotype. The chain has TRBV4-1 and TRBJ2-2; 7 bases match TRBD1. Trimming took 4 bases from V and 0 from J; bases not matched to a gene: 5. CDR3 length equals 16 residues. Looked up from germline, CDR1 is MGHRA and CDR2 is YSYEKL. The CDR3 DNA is TGCGCCAGCAGCCCCTGGACAGGTCCGAACACCGGGGAGCTGTTTTTT. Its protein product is CASSPWTGPNTGELFF.

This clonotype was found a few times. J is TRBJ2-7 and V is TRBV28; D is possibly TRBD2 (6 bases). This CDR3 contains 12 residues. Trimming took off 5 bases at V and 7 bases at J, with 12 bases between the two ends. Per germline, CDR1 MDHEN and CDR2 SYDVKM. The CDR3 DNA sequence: TGTGCCAGCAGTGTCCAGGCGGGAGAGCAGTACGTC. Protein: CASSVQAGEQYV.

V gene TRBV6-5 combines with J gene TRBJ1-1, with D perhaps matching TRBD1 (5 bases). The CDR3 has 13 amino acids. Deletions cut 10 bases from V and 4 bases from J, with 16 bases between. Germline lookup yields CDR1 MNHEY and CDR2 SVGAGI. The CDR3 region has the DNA TGTGCCACCCGAAGGGGATTCGGCACTGAAGCTTTCTTT. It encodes CATRRGFGTEAFF.

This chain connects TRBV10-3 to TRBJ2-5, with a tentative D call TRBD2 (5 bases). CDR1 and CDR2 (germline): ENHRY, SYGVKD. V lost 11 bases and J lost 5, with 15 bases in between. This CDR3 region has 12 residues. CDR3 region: CAARTAKETQYF. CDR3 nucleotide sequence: TGTGCCGCCCGGACTGCGAAGGAGACCCAGTACTTC.

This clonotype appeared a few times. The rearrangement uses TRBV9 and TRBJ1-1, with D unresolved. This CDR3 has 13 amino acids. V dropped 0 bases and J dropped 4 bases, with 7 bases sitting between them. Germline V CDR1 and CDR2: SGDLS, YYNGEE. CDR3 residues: CASSVGVGTEAFF. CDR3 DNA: TGTGCCAGCAGCGTAGGTGTGGGCACTGAAGCTTTCTTT.

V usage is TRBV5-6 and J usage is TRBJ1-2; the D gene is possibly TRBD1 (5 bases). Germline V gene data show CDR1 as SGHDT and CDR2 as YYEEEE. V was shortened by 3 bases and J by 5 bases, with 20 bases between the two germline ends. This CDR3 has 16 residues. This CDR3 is CASSSRGARNGYGYTF. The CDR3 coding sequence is TGTGCCAGCAGCTCCCGAGGGGCCAGAAATGGGTATGGCTACACCTTC.

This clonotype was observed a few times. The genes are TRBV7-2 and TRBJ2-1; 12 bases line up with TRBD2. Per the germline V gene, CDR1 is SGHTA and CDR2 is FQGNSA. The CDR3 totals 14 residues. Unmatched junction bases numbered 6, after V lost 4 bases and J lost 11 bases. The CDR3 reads CASSSRTSGIKQFF. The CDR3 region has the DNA TGTGCCAGCAGCTCCCGGACTAGCGGGATTAAGCAGTTCTTC.

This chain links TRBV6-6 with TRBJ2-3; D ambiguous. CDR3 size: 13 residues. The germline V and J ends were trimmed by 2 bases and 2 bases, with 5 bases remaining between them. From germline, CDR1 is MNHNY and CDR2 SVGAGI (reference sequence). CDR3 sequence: CASSYGVTDTQYF. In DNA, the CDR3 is TGTGCCAGCAGTTACGGCGTCACAGATACGCAGTATTTT.

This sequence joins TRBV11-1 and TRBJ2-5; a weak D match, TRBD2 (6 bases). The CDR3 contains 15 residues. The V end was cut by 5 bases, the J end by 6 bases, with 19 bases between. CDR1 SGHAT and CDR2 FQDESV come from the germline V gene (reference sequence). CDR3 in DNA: TGTGCCAGCAGCAACCAGACTAGGGGTCTGAAGACCCAGTACTTC. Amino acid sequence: CASSNQTRGLKTQYF.

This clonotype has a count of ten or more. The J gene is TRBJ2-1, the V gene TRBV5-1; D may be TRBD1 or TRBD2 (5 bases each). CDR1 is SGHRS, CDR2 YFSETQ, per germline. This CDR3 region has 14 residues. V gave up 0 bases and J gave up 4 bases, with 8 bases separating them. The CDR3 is CASSLAGLYNEQFF. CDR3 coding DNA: TGCGCCAGCAGCTTGGCGGGGCTGTACAATGAGCAGTTCTTC.

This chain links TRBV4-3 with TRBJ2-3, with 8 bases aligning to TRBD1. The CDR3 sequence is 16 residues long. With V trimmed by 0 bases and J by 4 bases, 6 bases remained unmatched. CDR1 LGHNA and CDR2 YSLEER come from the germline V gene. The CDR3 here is CASSQDSSTGADTQYF. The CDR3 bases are TGCGCCAGCAGCCAAGATTCATCGACAGGGGCAGATACGCAGTATTTT.

CDR3 sequence: CASSPWTGRDEKLFF. As DNA, the CDR3 is TGTGCCAGCAGCCCCTGGACAGGGAGGGATGAAAAACTGTTTTTT. The V gene is TRBV5-5, the J gene TRBJ1-4; 8 bases align to TRBD1. There are 15 residues in the CDR3. The J segment lost 6 bases and the V segment lost 4 bases, leaving 8 bases of the junction unmatched. CDR1 is SGHKS and CDR2 is YYEKEE in the germline V gene (reference sequence).

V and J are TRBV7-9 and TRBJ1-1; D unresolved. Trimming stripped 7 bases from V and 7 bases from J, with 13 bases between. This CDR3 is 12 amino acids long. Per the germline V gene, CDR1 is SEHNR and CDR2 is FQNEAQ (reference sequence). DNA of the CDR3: TGTGCCAGCACCGGGTCAGCAGGTGAAGCTTTCTTT. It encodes CASTGSAGEAFF.

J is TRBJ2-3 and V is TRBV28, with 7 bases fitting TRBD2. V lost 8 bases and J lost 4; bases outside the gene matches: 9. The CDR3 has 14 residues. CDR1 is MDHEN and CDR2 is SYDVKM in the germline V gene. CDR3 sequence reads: CASASGGRADTQYF. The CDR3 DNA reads TGTGCCAGCGCATCCGGGGGGAGGGCAGATACGCAGTATTTT.

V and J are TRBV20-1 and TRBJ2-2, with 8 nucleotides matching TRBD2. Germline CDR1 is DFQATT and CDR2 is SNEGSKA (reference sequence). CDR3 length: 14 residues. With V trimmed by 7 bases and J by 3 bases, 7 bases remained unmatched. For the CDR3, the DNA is TGCAGTGACCGGGGGGGCGCGGACACCGGGGAGCTGTTTTTT. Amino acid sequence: CSDRGGADTGELFF.

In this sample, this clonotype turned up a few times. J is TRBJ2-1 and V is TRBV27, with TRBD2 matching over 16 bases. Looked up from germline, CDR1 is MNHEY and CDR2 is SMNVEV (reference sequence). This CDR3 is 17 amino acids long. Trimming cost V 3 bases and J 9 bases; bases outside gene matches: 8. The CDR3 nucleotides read TGTGCCAGCAGTTTTCTTGGGACTAGCGGGGGGGCCGGTGAGCAGTTCTTC. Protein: CASSFLGTSGGAGEQFF.

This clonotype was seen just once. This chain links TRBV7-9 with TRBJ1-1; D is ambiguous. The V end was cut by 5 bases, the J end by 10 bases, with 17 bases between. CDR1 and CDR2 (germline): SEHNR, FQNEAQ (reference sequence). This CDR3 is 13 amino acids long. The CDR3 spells CASSLPNPTGAFF. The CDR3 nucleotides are TGTGCCAGCAGCCTTCCTAATCCGACGGGAGCTTTCTTT.

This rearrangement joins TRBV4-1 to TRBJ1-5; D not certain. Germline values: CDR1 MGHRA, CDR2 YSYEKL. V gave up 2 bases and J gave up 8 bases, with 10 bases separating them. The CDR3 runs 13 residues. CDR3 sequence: CASSQLGREPQHF. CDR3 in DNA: TGCGCCAGCAGCCAACTCGGACGGGAGCCCCAGCATTTT.